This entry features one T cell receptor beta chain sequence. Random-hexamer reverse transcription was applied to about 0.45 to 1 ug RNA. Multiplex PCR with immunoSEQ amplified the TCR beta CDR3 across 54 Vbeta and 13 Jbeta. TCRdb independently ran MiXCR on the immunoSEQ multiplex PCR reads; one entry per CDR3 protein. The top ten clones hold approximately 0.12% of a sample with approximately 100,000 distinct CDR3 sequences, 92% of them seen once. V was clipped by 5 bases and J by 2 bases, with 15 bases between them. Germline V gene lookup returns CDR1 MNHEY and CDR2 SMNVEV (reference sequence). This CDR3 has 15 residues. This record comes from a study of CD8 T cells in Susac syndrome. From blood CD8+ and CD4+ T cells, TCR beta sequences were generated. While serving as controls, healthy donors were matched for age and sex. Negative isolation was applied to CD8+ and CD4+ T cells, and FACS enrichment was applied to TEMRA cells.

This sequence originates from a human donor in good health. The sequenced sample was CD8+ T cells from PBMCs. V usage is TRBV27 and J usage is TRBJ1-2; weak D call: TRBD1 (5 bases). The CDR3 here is CASSPSPWGNYGYTF. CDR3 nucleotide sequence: TGTGCCAGCAGTCCATCACCGTGGGGGAACTATGGCTACACCTTC.